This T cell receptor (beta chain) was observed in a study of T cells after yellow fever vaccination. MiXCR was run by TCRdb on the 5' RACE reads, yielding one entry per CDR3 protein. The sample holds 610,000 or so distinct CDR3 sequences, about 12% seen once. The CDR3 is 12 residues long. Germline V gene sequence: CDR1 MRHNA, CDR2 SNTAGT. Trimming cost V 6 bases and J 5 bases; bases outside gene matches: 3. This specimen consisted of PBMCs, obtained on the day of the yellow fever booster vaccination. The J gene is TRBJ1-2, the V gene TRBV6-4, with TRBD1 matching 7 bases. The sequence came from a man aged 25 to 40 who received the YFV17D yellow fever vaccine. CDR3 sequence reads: CASSRQGYGYTF. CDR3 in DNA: TGTGCCAGCAGCCGACAGGGATATGGCTACACCTTC.